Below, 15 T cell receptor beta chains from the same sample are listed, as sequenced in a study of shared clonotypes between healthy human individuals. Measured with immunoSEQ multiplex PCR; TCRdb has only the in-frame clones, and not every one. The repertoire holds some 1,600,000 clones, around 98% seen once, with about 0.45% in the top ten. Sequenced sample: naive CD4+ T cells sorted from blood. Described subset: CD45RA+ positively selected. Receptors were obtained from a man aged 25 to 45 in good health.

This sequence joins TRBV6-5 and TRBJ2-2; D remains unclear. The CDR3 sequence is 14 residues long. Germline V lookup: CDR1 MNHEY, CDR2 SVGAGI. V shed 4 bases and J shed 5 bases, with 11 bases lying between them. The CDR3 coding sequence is TGTGCCAGCAGTTTGGTCAGTTCAACCGGGGAGCTGTTTTTT. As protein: CASSLVSSTGELFF.

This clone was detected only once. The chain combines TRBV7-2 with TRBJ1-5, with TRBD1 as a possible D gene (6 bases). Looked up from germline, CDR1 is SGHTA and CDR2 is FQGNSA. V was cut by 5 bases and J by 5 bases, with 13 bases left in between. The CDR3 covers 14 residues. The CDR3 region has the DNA TGTGCCAGCAGCGTAGAGGCAGGGGATCAGCCCCAGCATTTT. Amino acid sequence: CASSVEAGDQPQHF.

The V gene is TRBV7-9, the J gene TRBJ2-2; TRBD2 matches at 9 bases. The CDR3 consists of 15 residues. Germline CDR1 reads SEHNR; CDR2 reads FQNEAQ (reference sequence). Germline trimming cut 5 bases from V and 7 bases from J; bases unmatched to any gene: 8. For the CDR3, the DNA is TGTGCCAGCAGCCCGATAGCGGGAGAGAGCGGGGAGCTGTTTTTT. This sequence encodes CASSPIAGESGELFF.

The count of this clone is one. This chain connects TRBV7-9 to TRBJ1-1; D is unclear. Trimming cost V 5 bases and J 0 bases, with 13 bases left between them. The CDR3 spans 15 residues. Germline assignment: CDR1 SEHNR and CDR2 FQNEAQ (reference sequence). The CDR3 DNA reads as TGTGCCAGCAGCCCCTGGGAAAGCATGAACACTGAAGCTTTCTTT. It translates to CASSPWESMNTEAFF.

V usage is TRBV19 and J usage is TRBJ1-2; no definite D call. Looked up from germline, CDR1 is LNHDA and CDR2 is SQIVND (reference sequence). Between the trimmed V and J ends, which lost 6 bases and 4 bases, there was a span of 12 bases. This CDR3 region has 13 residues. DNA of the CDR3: TGTGCCAGTAGCCAACCCCCCTTCTATGGCTACACCTTC. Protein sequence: CASSQPPFYGYTF.

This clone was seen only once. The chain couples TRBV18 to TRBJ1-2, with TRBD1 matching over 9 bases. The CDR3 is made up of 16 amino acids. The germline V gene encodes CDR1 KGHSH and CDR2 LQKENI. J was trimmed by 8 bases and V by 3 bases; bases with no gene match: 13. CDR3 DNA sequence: TGTGCCAGCTCACCTTTGGGACAGGGCGCTCGGGACGGCTACACCTTC. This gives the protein CASSPLGQGARDGYTF.

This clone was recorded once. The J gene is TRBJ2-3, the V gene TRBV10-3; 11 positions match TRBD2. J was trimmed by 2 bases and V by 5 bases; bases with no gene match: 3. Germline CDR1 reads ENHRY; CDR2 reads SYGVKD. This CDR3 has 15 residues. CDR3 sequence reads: CAISKLAGVTDTQYF. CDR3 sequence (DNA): TGTGCCATCAGTAAACTAGCGGGAGTCACAGATACGCAGTATTTT.

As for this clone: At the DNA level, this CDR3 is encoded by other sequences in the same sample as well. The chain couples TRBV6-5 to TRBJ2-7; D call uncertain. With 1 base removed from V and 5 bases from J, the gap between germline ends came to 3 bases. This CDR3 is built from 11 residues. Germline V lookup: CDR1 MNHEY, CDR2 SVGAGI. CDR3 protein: CASSYLDEQYF. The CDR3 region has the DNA TGTGCCAGCAGTTACTTAGACGAGCAGTACTTC.

DNA of the CDR3: TGCGCCAGCAGCTTGGATGCCGGGGTGGGCACTGAAGCTTTCTTT. As protein: CASSLDAGVGTEAFF. V is TRBV5-1 and J is TRBJ1-1; D gene uncertain. The CDR3 extends over 15 amino acids. V dropped 0 bases and J dropped 4 bases, with 13 bases sitting between them. Germline-derived CDR1 and CDR2 are SGHRS and YFSETQ.

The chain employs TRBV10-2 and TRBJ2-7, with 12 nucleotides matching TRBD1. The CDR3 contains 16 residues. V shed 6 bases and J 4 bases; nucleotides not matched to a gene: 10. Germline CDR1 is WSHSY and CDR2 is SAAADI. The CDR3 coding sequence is TGCGCCAGCAGCTACTTGGGGACAGGGGGCAGGTACGAGCAGTACTTC. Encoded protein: CASSYLGTGGRYEQYF.

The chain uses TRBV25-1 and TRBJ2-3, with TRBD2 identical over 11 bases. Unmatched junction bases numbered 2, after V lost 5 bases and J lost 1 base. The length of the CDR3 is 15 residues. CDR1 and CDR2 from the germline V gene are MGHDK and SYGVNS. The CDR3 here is CASSLSGRGTDTQYF. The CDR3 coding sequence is TGTGCCAGCAGTCTTAGCGGGAGGGGCACAGATACGCAGTATTTT.

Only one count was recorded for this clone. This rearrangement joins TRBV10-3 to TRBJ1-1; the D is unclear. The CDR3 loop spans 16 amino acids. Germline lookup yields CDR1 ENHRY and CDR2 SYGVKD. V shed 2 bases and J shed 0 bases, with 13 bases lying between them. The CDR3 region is CAISEVKGSMNTEAFF. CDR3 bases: TGTGCCATCAGTGAGGTAAAGGGAAGCATGAACACTGAAGCTTTCTTT.

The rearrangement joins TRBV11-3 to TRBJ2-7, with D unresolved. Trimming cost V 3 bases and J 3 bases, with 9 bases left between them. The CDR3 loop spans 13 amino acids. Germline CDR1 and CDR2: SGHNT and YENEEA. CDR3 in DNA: TGTGCCAGCAGCTTCGGCCCCCACTACGAGCAGTACTTC. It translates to CASSFGPHYEQYF. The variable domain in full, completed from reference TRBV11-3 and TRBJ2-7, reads EAGVVQSPRYKIIEKKQPVAFWCNPISGHNTLYWYLQNLGQGPELLIRYENEEAVDDSQLPKDRFSAERLKGVDSTLKIQPAELGDSAVYLCASSFGPHYEQYFGPGTRLTVT.

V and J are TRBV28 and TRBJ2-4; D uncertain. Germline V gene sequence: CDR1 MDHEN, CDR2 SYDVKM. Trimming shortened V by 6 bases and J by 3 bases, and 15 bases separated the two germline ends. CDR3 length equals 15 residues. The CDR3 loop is CASRSTMGDKNIQYF. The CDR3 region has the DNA TGTGCCAGCAGGTCGACCATGGGTGACAAAAACATTCAGTACTTC.

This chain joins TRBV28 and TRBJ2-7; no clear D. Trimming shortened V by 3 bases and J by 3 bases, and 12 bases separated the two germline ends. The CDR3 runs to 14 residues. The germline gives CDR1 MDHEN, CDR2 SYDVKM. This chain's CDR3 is CASSFAGWSYEQYF. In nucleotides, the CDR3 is TGTGCCAGCAGTTTTGCCGGGTGGAGCTACGAGCAGTACTTC. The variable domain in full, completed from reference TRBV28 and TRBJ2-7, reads DVKVTQSSRYLVKRTGEKVFLECVQDMDHENMFWYRQDPGLGLRLIYFSYDVKMKEKGDIPEGYSVSREKKERFSLILESASTNQTSMYLCASSFAGWSYEQYFGPGTRLTVT.